This TCR beta chain was observed in a study of patients and donors after allogeneic stem cell transplantation. TCRdb ran MiXCR on the RT-PCR reads and lists one entry per CDR3 protein. The repertoire has about 960,000 distinct CDR3 sequences, more than 15% of them found once; the top ten carry 5% to 7.5%. The V gene's germline CDR1 is SNHLY and CDR2 FYNNEI. Trimming took 1 base from V and 2 from J; bases not matched to a gene: 2. The CDR3 sequence is 14 residues long. Sequenced input: blood, either unsorted or a sorted T cell fraction (not recorded which). This clonotype was obtained from a human donor who was either an allogeneic HSCT recipient or a stem cell or donor lymphocyte infusion donor (not recorded which). It is not recorded whose cells these are; they may come from a transplant donor. The J gene is TRBJ2-7, the V gene TRBV2, with 7 bases identical to TRBD2. CDR3 bases: TGTGCCAGCAGTGAAGAGCGGGGAGCCTACGAGCAGTACTTC. Amino acids: CASSEERGAYEQYF.